A selection of T cell receptor beta chains follows, all from one sample in a study of blood T cell repertoires in COVID-19. Produced via immunoSEQ multiplex PCR; TCRdb's table is partial and in-frame only. The table has about 260,000 clones, approximately 92% seen once; the top ten hold 2.4%. Sequencing was carried out using PBMCs or T cells enriched from blood (not recorded which). The receptor source for this set is a woman under 30 who had recovered from COVID-19. Both conserved end residues are trimmed from each CDR3. Fields, in order: J gene, V gene, CDR3 protein.

J gene: TRBJ2-1; V gene: TRBV5-1; CDR3 protein: ASSLGLAVTDNEQF
J gene: TRBJ1-5; V gene: TRBV30; CDR3 protein: AWSAAQGDQPQH
J gene: TRBJ2-5; V gene: TRBV10-3; CDR3 protein: AISAGTSRGETQY
J gene: TRBJ2-1; V gene: TRBV27; CDR3 protein: ASSLTGDEQF
J gene: TRBJ2-5; V gene: TRBV25-1; CDR3 protein: ASSEFGSSPGTQY
J gene: TRBJ1-5; V gene: TRBV5-6; CDR3 protein: ASSSRGAWDQPQH
J gene: TRBJ2-3; V gene: TRBV6-4; CDR3 protein: ASSDSTSGGDTQY
J gene: TRBJ2-3; V gene: TRBV10-3; CDR3 protein: AISGGRGEADTQY
J gene: TRBJ2-3; V gene: TRBV4-2; CDR3 protein: ASSQLAGDTDTQY
J gene: TRBJ2-1; V gene: TRBV3-1/TRBV3-2; CDR3 protein: ASSQDVTSGGTDEQF
J gene: TRBJ2-1; V gene: TRBV3-1/TRBV3-2; CDR3 protein: ASRQLAGGSYNEQF
J gene: TRBJ1-5; V gene: TRBV15; CDR3 protein: ATSRIGVFNQPQH
J gene: TRBJ2-5; V gene: TRBV3-1/TRBV3-2; CDR3 protein: ASSQAITSGGGETQY
J gene: TRBJ1-5; V gene: TRBV7-2; CDR3 protein: ASSPDRGLNQPQH
J gene: TRBJ2-3; V gene: TRBV12-5; CDR3 protein: ASGPKTGSTQY
J gene: TRBJ1-4; V gene: TRBV5-1; CDR3 protein: ASSLGTGNEKLF
J gene: TRBJ1-5; V gene: TRBV27; CDR3 protein: ASSYTGRGQPQH
J gene: TRBJ1-6; V gene: TRBV5-1; CDR3 protein: ASSLTGEDSPLH
J gene: TRBJ2-3; V gene: TRBV3-1/TRBV3-2; CDR3 protein: ASRRIGTDTQY
J gene: TRBJ2-3; V gene: TRBV4-2; CDR3 protein: ASSQETSGGSGDTQY
J gene: TRBJ1-1; V gene: TRBV18; CDR3 protein: ASSYAGGVTEAF
J gene: TRBJ2-5; V gene: TRBV6-5; CDR3 protein: ASSSSDRAAETQY
J gene: TRBJ2-7; V gene: TRBV3-1/TRBV3-2; CDR3 protein: ASSQDRGRGRSEQY
J gene: TRBJ2-3; V gene: TRBV11-3; CDR3 protein: ASSARLAGEDTQY
J gene: TRBJ2-1; V gene: TRBV6-6; CDR3 protein: ASIGAGGYNEQF
J gene: TRBJ1-1; V gene: TRBV11-2; CDR3 protein: ASSLFAGNTEAF